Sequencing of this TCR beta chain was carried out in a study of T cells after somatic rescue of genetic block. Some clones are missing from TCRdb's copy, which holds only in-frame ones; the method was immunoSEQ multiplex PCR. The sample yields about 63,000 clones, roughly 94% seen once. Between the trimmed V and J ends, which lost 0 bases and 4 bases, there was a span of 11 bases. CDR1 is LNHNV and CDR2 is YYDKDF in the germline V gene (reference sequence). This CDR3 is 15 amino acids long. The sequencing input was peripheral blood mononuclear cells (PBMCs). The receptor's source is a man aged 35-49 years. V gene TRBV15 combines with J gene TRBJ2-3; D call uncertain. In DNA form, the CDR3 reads TGTGCCACCAGCAGAGATGGGAAGATTTCAGATACGCAGTATTTT. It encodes CATSRDGKISDTQYF.